The 21 T cell receptor beta chains reported below all come from one sample, sequenced in a study of shared T cell receptors in the human thymus. Profiled with immunoSEQ multiplex PCR; TCRdb holds only in-frame clones, not every one. The repertoire has some 640,000 clones, over 75% of them found once; the top ten carry just under 0.0095%. This same sample was also taken into another study, of human thymus T cells.

Sequencing input: thymocytes. These receptors all come from a boy less than two years old with a congenital heart defect.

The V call is TRBV2, the J call TRBJ2-4, with D maybe TRBD2 (7 bases). The CDR3 is 16 amino acids. CDR1 is SNHLY and CDR2 is FYNNEI in the germline V gene. Trimming removed 1 base at V and 2 bases at J, with 12 bases between. Written as DNA, the CDR3 is TGTGCCAGCAGTGAAGAGGGGAGGGGGACCAAAAACATTCAGTACTTC. This gives the protein CASSEEGRGTKNIQYF.

CDR3 protein: CASSFDRDRANSPLHF. For the CDR3, the DNA is TGTGCCAGCAGTTTCGATAGGGACAGGGCGAATTCACCCCTCCACTTT. The chain links TRBV28 to TRBJ1-6, with TRBD1 identical over 9 bases. The length of the CDR3 is 16 residues. CDR1 is MDHEN and CDR2 is SYDVKM in the germline V gene. Unmatched junction bases numbered 7, after V lost 3 bases and J lost 7 bases.

The CDR3 DNA is TGCAGCGTTGAAACTATAATTTCATGGACAGACACTGAAGCTTTCTTT. Its protein is CSVETIISWTDTEAFF. V is TRBV29-1 and J is TRBJ1-1, with D perhaps matching TRBD1 (6 bases). This CDR3 region has 16 residues. Trimming left V 2 bases short and J 3 bases short, with 19 bases between. Germline CDR1 and CDR2: SQVTM and ANQGSEA.

A few counts support this clone. The chain recombines TRBV6-1 with TRBJ1-1; 7 bases agree with TRBD1. The ends lost 6 bases at V and 7 bases at J; junction bases unmatched: 11. This CDR3 spans 14 amino acids. The V gene's germline CDR1 is MNHNS and CDR2 SASEGT. This chain's CDR3 is CASSPTGSSGEAFF. In DNA, the CDR3 is TGTGCCAGCAGCCCGACAGGGTCGTCTGGTGAAGCTTTCTTT.

The chain joins TRBV9 to TRBJ2-3; 9 bases match TRBD2. With V trimmed by 4 bases and J by 4 bases, 10 bases remained unmatched. This CDR3 region has 16 residues. Per the germline V gene, CDR1 is SGDLS and CDR2 is YYNGEE. Here the CDR3 DNA reads TGTGCCAGCAGCATTCATAGCGGGAGTGCCCCAGATACGCAGTATTTT. Residues: CASSIHSGSAPDTQYF.

The chain joins TRBV30 to TRBJ1-3; possibly TRBD1 for D (6 bases). Germline V CDR1 and CDR2: GTSNPN, SVGIG (reference sequence). The CDR3 has 13 amino acids. V shed 3 bases and J shed 6 bases, with 12 bases lying between them. CDR3 protein: CAWRGDKANTIYF. CDR3 nucleotides: TGTGCCTGGAGGGGGGACAAGGCAAACACCATATATTTT.

This rearrangement joins TRBV21-1 to TRBJ1-1; the table assigns TRBD1, which was not confirmed against the DNA. TRBV21-1 is a pseudogene locus. This CDR3 contains 17 residues. CDR3 region: CASSKRNPTGLYTEAFF. The DNA of the CDR3 is TGTGCCAGCAGCAAAAGGAACCCGACAGGGTTATACACTGAAGCTTTCTTT.

The gene calls are TRBV14 and TRBJ1-1; 7 bases fit TRBD1. CDR1 SGHDN and CDR2 FVKESK come from the germline V gene. CDR3 length: 16 residues. The J segment lost 2 bases and the V segment lost 0 bases, leaving 6 bases of the junction unmatched. The CDR3 bases are TGTGCCAGCAGCCAAGATCATTACAGGGGAAACACTGAAGCTTTCTTT. This encodes CASSQDHYRGNTEAFF.

V usage is TRBV6-5 and J usage is TRBJ1-5, with no clear D. Germline V lookup: CDR1 MNHEY, CDR2 SVGAGI. This CDR3 contains 12 residues. V was pared by 9 bases and J by 0 bases, with 6 bases between. The CDR3 sequence: CASGISNQPQHF. The CDR3 DNA is TGTGCCAGTGGCATTAGCAATCAGCCCCAGCATTTT.

The rearrangement uses TRBV4-1 and TRBJ1-1, with 9 bases fitting TRBD1. This CDR3 region has 16 residues. Trimming at V came to 4 bases and at J to 3 bases, leaving 9 bases not matched to a gene. Germline V gives CDR1 MGHRA, CDR2 YSYEKL. The DNA of the CDR3 is TGCGCCAGCAGCCCACGGGGACAGGGCCCGGACACTGAAGCTTTCTTT. It translates to CASSPRGQGPDTEAFF.

The rearrangement uses TRBV2 and TRBJ2-4, with TRBD2 matching over 9 bases. Losses at the gene ends were 0 bases for V and 9 bases for J; bases not matched to a gene: 9. The CDR3 length is 16 residues. Germline loops: CDR1 SNHLY, CDR2 FYNNEI. CDR3 nucleotides: TGTGCCAGCAGTGAAGCGCTTAGGACTAGCGCCCGCATTCAGTACTTC. The encoded protein is CASSEALRTSARIQYF.

The chain joins TRBV19 to TRBJ2-5, with D possibly being TRBD1 (6 bases). Germline V gene data show CDR1 as LNHDA and CDR2 as SQIVND (reference sequence). This CDR3 has 15 residues. V was trimmed by 4 bases and J by 5 bases, leaving 17 bases between them. The CDR3 nucleotides are TGTGCCAGTAGTAACCCCCGGGATAGGGGGGAGACCCAGTACTTC. Its translation: CASSNPRDRGETQYF.

The V gene is TRBV28, the J gene TRBJ2-1, with D maybe TRBD2 (5 bases). Between the trimmed V and J ends, which lost 5 bases and 8 bases, there was a span of 22 bases. CDR1 and CDR2 (germline): MDHEN, SYDVKM. CDR3 size: 16 residues. In DNA, the CDR3 is TGTGCCAGCAGTGAGGGTAGCCCTAGAAGGCGGGATGAGCAGTTCTTC. Amino acids: CASSEGSPRRRDEQFF.

The J gene is TRBJ1-2, the V gene TRBV18; D might be TRBD1 (5 bases). This CDR3 contains 13 residues. Deletions cut 3 bases from V and 7 bases from J, with 12 bases between. Germline V gene sequence: CDR1 KGHSH, CDR2 LQKENI. In DNA, the CDR3 is TGTGCCAGCTCACCTTCCGGGGGGGGTGGCTACACCTTC. It is translated as CASSPSGGGGYTF.

This chain connects TRBV9 to TRBJ1-4, with D perhaps matching TRBD1 (5 bases). Trimming left V 4 bases short and J 1 base short, with 8 bases between. CDR1 and CDR2 from the germline V gene are SGDLS and YYNGEE. This CDR3 is built from 14 residues. CDR3 sequence reads: CASSRQQTNEKLFF. The CDR3 nucleotides read TGTGCCAGCAGCCGACAGCAAACTAATGAAAAACTGTTTTTT.

V gene TRBV28 combines with J gene TRBJ2-3, with D perhaps matching TRBD2 (5 bases). Germline-derived CDR1 and CDR2 are MDHEN and SYDVKM. The CDR3 is 13 amino acids. Trimming stripped 6 bases from V and 2 bases from J, with 9 bases between. The CDR3 loop is CASSSSVTDTQYF. The CDR3 coding sequence is TGTGCCAGCAGCAGTAGCGTCACAGATACGCAGTATTTT. The full variable domain, with the rest looked up from reference TRBV28 and TRBJ2-3, is DVKVTQSSRYLVKRTGEKVFLECVQDMDHENMFWYRQDPGLGLRLIYFSYDVKMKEKGDIPEGYSVSREKKERFSLILESASTNQTSMYLCASSSSVTDTQYFGPGTRLTVL.

This clone was picked up one time. V usage is TRBV5-1 and J usage is TRBJ2-4; 8 bases are a match to TRBD1. The CDR3 length is 18 residues. In germline, CDR1 is SGHRS, CDR2 YFSETQ. Unmatched junction bases numbered 9, after V lost 0 bases and J lost 1 base. The CDR3 sequence is CASSLDRGLMGAKNIQYF. The CDR3 nucleotides read TGCGCCAGCAGCTTGGACAGGGGGTTAATGGGGGCCAAAAACATTCAGTACTTC.

V gene TRBV4-3 combines with J gene TRBJ1-5; D is ambiguous. The germline V gene has CDR1 LGHNA and CDR2 YSLEER. Deletions cut 2 bases from V and 8 bases from J, with 19 bases between. CDR3 length equals 16 residues. The CDR3 protein is CASSQRYPPGGEPQHF. Written as DNA, the CDR3 is TGCGCCAGCAGCCAAAGATATCCTCCGGGAGGAGAGCCCCAGCATTTT.

The V call is TRBV29-1, the J call TRBJ2-7; TRBD1 is a possible D gene (5 bases). With 4 bases removed from V and 6 bases from J, the gap between germline ends came to 13 bases. This CDR3 has 12 residues. Germline V gene data show CDR1 as SQVTM and CDR2 as ANQGSEA. The CDR3 spells CSVADTLLEQYF. In DNA, the CDR3 is TGCAGCGTTGCGGACACCCTCCTCGAGCAGTACTTC.

On this clone: Mismatch with germline at one junction end may stem from a read error. J is TRBJ1-4 and V is TRBV7-9, with 8 bases that match TRBD1. The CDR3 loop spans 13 amino acids. Germline lookup yields CDR1 SEHNR and CDR2 FQNEAQ (reference sequence). CDR3 sequence (DNA): TGTGCCAGCAGATTAGACAGGGGTGAAAAACTGTTTTTT. It specifies CASRLDRGEKLFF.

The chain is built from TRBV5-6 and TRBJ2-4, with TRBD1 matching over 10 bases. Germline values: CDR1 SGHDT, CDR2 YYEEEE. V trimming: 0 bases; J trimming: 11 bases; junction bases outside the gene matches: 5. The length of the CDR3 is 14 residues. CDR3 nucleotide sequence: TGTGCCAGCAGCTTGGAGACAGGGGGCCGGGTTCAGTACTTC. This translates into CASSLETGGRVQYF.